The 26 T cell receptor beta chains reported below all come from one sample, sequenced in a study of somatic mutations in cytotoxic T cells in rheumatoid arthritis. Profiling relied on immunoSEQ multiplex PCR, and the TCRdb table lists in-frame clones only, not all of them. The sample records 15,000 or so clones, roughly 72% being singletons. Material for sequencing was CD8+ T cells sorted from blood. These receptors all stem from an adult with rheumatoid arthritis.

The chain recombines TRBV7-9 with TRBJ2-5; TRBD1 matches 8 bases. Trimming removed 6 bases from V and 4 bases from J; junction bases left unmatched: 16. The germline gives CDR1 SEHNR, CDR2 FQNEAQ (reference sequence). The CDR3 length is 17 residues. CDR3 nucleotides: TGTGCCAGCAGTCCCAGGCTAGGACAGGGCCGGGGAGAGACCCAGTACTTC. Translating gives CASSPRLGQGRGETQYF.

V gene TRBV19 combines with J gene TRBJ1-1, with 7 bases matching TRBD1. The CDR3 extends over 13 amino acids. Per the germline V gene, CDR1 is LNHDA and CDR2 is SQIVND (reference sequence). Trimming cost V 5 bases and J 6 bases; bases outside gene matches: 6. The CDR3 DNA follows: TGTGCCAGTAGTCCGACAGGGACCGCTGAAGCTTTCTTT. It is translated as CASSPTGTAEAFF.

The chain joins TRBV30 to TRBJ1-5, with D perhaps TRBD1 (6 bases). This CDR3 has 15 amino acids. Per germline, CDR1 GTSNPN and CDR2 SVGIG (reference sequence). V shed 2 bases and J shed 0 bases, with 11 bases lying between them. In DNA form, the CDR3 reads TGTGCCTGGAGTATAAGAGGGGGTAGCAATCAGCCCCAGCATTTT. It yields the protein CAWSIRGGSNQPQHF.

The sample holds one count of this clone. The chain links TRBV4-3 to TRBJ1-2; D may be TRBD1 (5 bases). The V end lost 0 bases, the J end lost 4 bases, and 9 bases lay between the germline ends. This CDR3 has 14 residues. Germline CDR1 and CDR2: LGHNA and YSLEER. The CDR3 protein is CASSQDTGIYGYTF. The CDR3 DNA reads as TGCGCCAGCAGCCAAGATACAGGCATCTATGGCTACACCTTC.

The chain couples TRBV7-9 to TRBJ2-2, with TRBD2 matching 9 bases. Unmatched junction bases numbered 8, after V lost 4 bases and J lost 5 bases. The CDR3 sequence is 16 residues long. Germline V lookup: CDR1 SEHNR, CDR2 FQNEAQ (reference sequence). Written as DNA, the CDR3 is TGTGCCAGCAGCTGGGCGCGGGGGGGCCAAACCGGGGAGCTGTTTTTT. It is translated as CASSWARGGQTGELFF.

Here the CDR3 DNA reads TGCGCCAGCAGCCAAGATCGGGACGGGGGAGGGTACGGCTACACCTTC. This gives the protein CASSQDRDGGGYGYTF. The gene calls are TRBV4-3 and TRBJ1-2; D perhaps matches TRBD1 (5 bases). Trimming shortened V by 0 bases and J by 8 bases, and 19 bases separated the two germline ends. In germline, CDR1 is LGHNA, CDR2 YSLEER. The CDR3 totals 16 residues.

This sequence joins TRBV7-9 and TRBJ2-1, with a possible D match to TRBD2 (5 bases). This CDR3 region has 12 residues. The V and J ends lost 4 bases and 9 bases respectively, with 10 bases between them. The V gene's germline CDR1 is SEHNR and CDR2 FQNEAQ (reference sequence). CDR3: CASSSSSSEQFF. As DNA, the CDR3 is TGTGCCAGCAGCTCATCTAGCAGTGAGCAGTTCTTC.

The rearrangement links TRBV4-1 to TRBJ2-5; D uncertain. The closer fit of TRBJ2-7 to the DNA end suggests the J call may be wrong. Germline assignment: CDR1 MGHRA and CDR2 YSYEKL. The CDR3 is made up of 17 amino acids. CDR3 region: CASSRTHLGQDSDEQYF. CDR3 sequence (DNA): TGCGCCAGCAGCCGAACCCACTTGGGTCAAGATTCCGACGAGCAGTACTTC.

This clone was counted only a few times. The chain uses TRBV5-6 and TRBJ1-1; D gene ambiguous. CDR1 and CDR2 from the germline V gene are SGHDT and YYEEEE. The CDR3 is 15 residues long. Trimming cost V 4 bases and J 2 bases, with 15 bases left between them. The CDR3 loop is CASSPLPPPNTEAFF. The CDR3 DNA is TGTGCCAGCAGCCCGCTGCCCCCACCTAACACTGAAGCTTTCTTT.

The chain joins TRBV5-4 to TRBJ2-1; D is undetermined. This CDR3 spans 15 amino acids. Deletions cut 3 bases from V and 4 bases from J, with 14 bases between. In germline, CDR1 is SGHNT, CDR2 YYREEE (reference sequence). CDR3 residues: CASSSTEKQYNEQFF. The CDR3 DNA follows: TGTGCCAGCAGCTCGACGGAGAAACAGTACAATGAGCAGTTCTTC.

CDR3 in DNA: TGCGCCAGCAGCTTTCAAACCGGGGAGCTGTTTTTT. Residues: CASSFQTGELFF. The rearrangement uses TRBV5-1 and TRBJ2-2; D gene unclear. The ends were cut back, 2 bases at V and 5 bases at J, with 4 bases in the middle. Germline CDR1 SGHRS, CDR2 YFSETQ. This CDR3 has 12 residues.

The chain combines TRBV28 with TRBJ2-5; D unclear. The CDR3 is 15 residues long. CDR1 and CDR2 from the germline V gene are MDHEN and SYDVKM. The V gene lost 5 bases and the J gene lost 4 bases, with 17 bases spanning the gap. Here the CDR3 DNA reads TGTGCCAGCAGTCAGAGGACCGCAGATGTAGAGACCCAGTACTTC. It translates to CASSQRTADVETQYF.

The chain uses TRBV30 and TRBJ1-4; D not resolved. The V end was cut by 2 bases, the J end by 8 bases, with 15 bases between. This CDR3 region has 14 residues. Germline V gene lookup returns CDR1 GTSNPN and CDR2 SVGIG (reference sequence). The CDR3 sequence: CAWSFSPRGEKLFF. Written as DNA, the CDR3 is TGTGCCTGGAGTTTTTCGCCTCGGGGAGAAAAACTGTTTTTT.

The chain links TRBV29-1 to TRBJ1-2; D is uncertain. Trimming cost V 4 bases and J 6 bases, with 15 bases left between them. The CDR3 is made up of 13 amino acids. Per germline, CDR1 SQVTM and CDR2 ANQGSEA. The CDR3 loop is CSVVDLLWDGYTF. CDR3 nucleotide sequence: TGCAGCGTTGTTGACCTATTATGGGATGGCTACACCTTC.

The chain has TRBV11-1 and TRBJ2-3, with TRBD2 matching 8 bases. There are 11 residues in the CDR3. With 5 bases clipped from V and 14 bases from J, the junction kept 6 bases outside the gene matches. CDR1 and CDR2 from the germline V gene are SGHAT and FQDESV (reference sequence). DNA of the CDR3: TGTGCCAGCAGCCTGGGACTAGATGCGTATTTT. Protein product: CASSLGLDAYF.

This chain joins TRBV7-2 and TRBJ2-7; 12 bases are shared with TRBD2. This CDR3 has 15 residues. Germline values: CDR1 SGHTA, CDR2 FQGNSA. The V segment lost 2 bases and the J segment 5 bases; nucleotides outside the gene matches: 4. CDR3 amino acids: CASSLLAGGPNEQYF. The CDR3 nucleotides are TGTGCCAGCAGCTTACTAGCGGGGGGGCCCAACGAGCAGTACTTC.

The genes are TRBV4-2 and TRBJ2-5; D is unresolved. The better agreement between TRBJ2-7 and the DNA end casts doubt on the J call. Germline V gives CDR1 LGHNA, CDR2 YNFKEQ. The CDR3 is made up of 16 amino acids. The CDR3 region has the DNA TGTGCCAGCAGCCAAGAGTCCGGCCTGGGGAAGAACGAGCAGTACTTC. Translating it yields CASSQESGLGKNEQYF.

The chain uses TRBV7-6 and TRBJ1-4; unclear D gene. V was cut by 1 base and J by 5 bases, with 11 bases left in between. Germline V gene lookup returns CDR1 SGHVS and CDR2 FNYEAQ. CDR3 length: 15 residues. CDR3 residues: CASSLEGSPNEKLFF. The CDR3 coding sequence is TGTGCCAGCAGCTTAGAGGGCAGTCCCAATGAAAAACTGTTTTTT.

The chain combines TRBV29-1 with TRBJ2-7; D might be TRBD1 (5 bases). The CDR3 totals 13 residues. V was cut by 0 bases and J by 5 bases, with 11 bases left in between. Germline CDR1 is SQVTM and CDR2 is ANQGSEA. CDR3 bases: TGCAGCGTTGAAGATGGCAGGGCGAACGAGCAGTACTTC. Its protein product is CSVEDGRANEQYF.

This rearrangement joins TRBV7-8 to TRBJ1-2; D unclear. CDR1 is SGHVS and CDR2 is FQNEAQ in the germline V gene. The length of the CDR3 is 18 residues. V was cut by 3 bases and J by 0 bases, with 20 bases left in between. CDR3 loop: CASSFSPLFKIANYGYTF. CDR3 DNA sequence: TGTGCCAGCAGCTTTTCCCCCCTATTCAAGATAGCTAACTATGGCTACACCTTC.

V gene TRBV19 combines with J gene TRBJ2-2; D is possibly TRBD2 (5 bases). V was clipped by 3 bases and J by 7 bases, with 6 bases between them. Germline CDR1 and CDR2: LNHDA and SQIVND (reference sequence). The CDR3 totals 12 residues. The DNA for the CDR3 is TGTGCCAGTAGTATTGGAGGCGGGGAGCTGTTTTTT. Its protein is CASSIGGGELFF. The full variable domain, with the rest looked up from reference TRBV19 and TRBJ2-2, is DGGITQSPKYLFRKEGQNVTLSCEQNLNHDAMYWYRQDPGQGLRLIYYSQIVNDFQKGDIAEGYSVSREKKESFPLTVTSAQKNPTAFYLCASSIGGGELFFGEGSRLTVL.

This clone was seen just once. The chain carries TRBV29-1 and TRBJ2-1; tentative D call: TRBD1 (5 bases). The germline CDR1 and CDR2 sequences are SQVTM and ANQGSEA. V lost 3 bases, J lost 8 bases, and 11 bases lay in between. The CDR3 sequence is 12 residues long. In DNA form, the CDR3 reads TGCAGCGTTGACCCAGGGAATGATGAGCAGTTCTTC. Its protein product is CSVDPGNDEQFF.

This chain links TRBV6-5 with TRBJ2-1, with TRBD1 matching 7 bases. The length of the CDR3 is 15 residues. Per germline, CDR1 MNHEY and CDR2 SVGAGI. Trimming took 2 bases from V and 9 from J; bases not matched to a gene: 10. The CDR3 nucleotides read TGTGCCAGCAGTTACCGCAAGGGGGCGAAAGTTGAGCAGTTCTTC. Translated, it gives CASSYRKGAKVEQFF.

CDR3 in amino acids: CAPRVGGGESGNTIYF. CDR3 sequence (DNA): TGTGCCCCCCGAGTCGGGGGAGGGGAGTCTGGAAACACCATATATTTT. The V gene is TRBV19, the J gene TRBJ1-3, with a possible D match to TRBD1 (5 bases). The CDR3 totals 16 residues. Trimming shortened V by 11 bases and J by 1 base, and 21 bases separated the two germline ends. Germline V gene lookup returns CDR1 LNHDA and CDR2 SQIVND (reference sequence).

The J gene is TRBJ1-2, the V gene TRBV5-4; TRBD1 aligns across 8 bases. The germline gives CDR1 SGHNT, CDR2 YYREEE (reference sequence). With V trimmed by 6 bases and J by 7 bases, 8 bases remained unmatched. The CDR3 is made up of 13 amino acids. CDR3 DNA sequence: TGTGCCAGCACCCAGATACAGGGGGGTGGCTACACCTTC. Residues: CASTQIQGGGYTF.

This sequence joins TRBV4-1 and TRBJ2-3; no clear D. From germline, CDR1 is MGHRA and CDR2 YSYEKL. The V end was cut by 3 bases, the J end by 0 bases, with 7 bases between. The CDR3 is made up of 14 amino acids. This CDR3 reads CASSQGWSTDTQYF. The CDR3 DNA reads TGCGCCAGCAGCCAGGGTTGGAGCACAGATACGCAGTATTTT.